The 16 T cell receptor beta chains presented below share a single source sample, sequenced in a study of OX40 agonist ivuxolimab in advanced cancers. Sequencing was performed with immunoSEQ multiplex PCR; in TCRdb, only in-frame clones are kept and a portion is missing. The sample shows 11,000 to 15,000 clones, just under 75% of them seen only once. Sequenced material: CD4+ or CD8+ T cells sorted from blood, taken in a trial of the OX40 agonist ivuxolimab. Every receptor here comes from an adult with an advanced solid tumor such as melanoma, head and neck, liver or kidney cancer.

This rearrangement joins TRBV7-9 to TRBJ2-5; 7 bases are shared with TRBD2. Looked up from germline, CDR1 is SEHNR and CDR2 is FQNEAQ (reference sequence). The length of the CDR3 is 13 residues. V shed 2 bases, J shed 5 bases, and the junction held 2 bases outside the gene matches. The CDR3 nucleotides read TGTGCCAGCAGCTTACGGGGAGGGGAGACCCAGTACTTC. Amino acid sequence: CASSLRGGETQYF.

The chain uses TRBV5-6 and TRBJ1-5; D is uncertain. The CDR3 sequence is 12 residues long. Germline CDR1 reads SGHDT; CDR2 reads YYEEEE. Between the trimmed V and J ends, which lost 0 bases and 5 bases, there was a span of 3 bases. CDR3 residues: CASSLGDQPQHF. In DNA form, the CDR3 reads TGTGCCAGCAGCTTGGGGGATCAGCCCCAGCATTTT.

The chain couples TRBV7-8 to TRBJ2-3, with 8 nucleotides matching TRBD2. V dropped 1 base and J dropped 1; count of bases not matched to a gene: 4. CDR1 and CDR2 (germline): SGHVS, FQNEAQ. This CDR3 contains 16 residues. For the CDR3, the DNA is TGTGCCAGCAGCTTAGACTCCGGGAGGGGCACAGATACGCAGTATTTT. It encodes CASSLDSGRGTDTQYF.

This clone came up once. This rearrangement joins TRBV6-5 to TRBJ2-7; D uncertain. This CDR3 has 11 residues. The germline V and J ends were trimmed by 0 bases and 6 bases, with 3 bases remaining between them. The germline CDR1 and CDR2 sequences are MNHEY and SVGAGI. CDR3 coding DNA: TGTGCCAGCAGTTACTCGACCGAGCAGTACTTC. It translates to CASSYSTEQYF.

As concerns this clone: The sample has other DNA sequences that encode this CDR3 too. The chain joins TRBV7-9 to TRBJ2-3, with D possibly TRBD1 on 6 matching bases. The CDR3 has 15 amino acids. Between the trimmed V and J ends, which lost 5 bases and 3 bases, there was a span of 15 bases. Germline V lookup: CDR1 SEHNR, CDR2 FQNEAQ (reference sequence). For the CDR3, the DNA is TGTGCCAGCAGCCCAACAGGGATATCGACAGATACGCAGTATTTT. It translates to CASSPTGISTDTQYF.

The chain joins TRBV7-3 to TRBJ2-2; D possibly corresponds to TRBD1 (5 bases). Germline V gene data show CDR1 as SGHTA and CDR2 as FQGTGA. This CDR3 spans 12 amino acids. Between the trimmed V and J ends, which lost 6 bases and 7 bases, there was a span of 9 bases. The CDR3: CASSHRLGELFF. CDR3 DNA: TGTGCCAGCAGTCACAGGCTCGGGGAGCTGTTTTTT.

The chain links TRBV30 to TRBJ1-1; D gene unclear. The CDR3 consists of 13 residues. Trimming stripped 4 bases from V and 1 base from J, with 10 bases between. Looked up from germline, CDR1 is GTSNPN and CDR2 is SVGIG (reference sequence). CDR3 residues: CAWTPVANTEAFF. CDR3 coding DNA: TGTGCCTGGACGCCGGTGGCGAACACTGAAGCTTTCTTT.

The V and J genes are TRBV28 and TRBJ2-4; TRBD1 agrees at 7 bases. From germline, CDR1 is MDHEN and CDR2 SYDVKM. V lost 7 bases and J lost 5; bases outside the gene matches: 8. The CDR3 covers 14 residues. The CDR3 DNA reads as TGTGCCAGCATCCCACAGGGGATGCAAAACATTCAGTACTTC. This translates into CASIPQGMQNIQYF.

The chain employs TRBV27 and TRBJ2-1; tentatively, D is TRBD2 (5 bases). V gave up 5 bases and J gave up 8 bases, with 13 bases separating them. Germline lookup yields CDR1 MNHEY and CDR2 SMNVEV (reference sequence). This CDR3 is 13 amino acids long. The CDR3 here is CASSSGPGDEQFF. CDR3 DNA sequence: TGTGCCAGCAGTAGCGGTCCCGGCGATGAGCAGTTCTTC.

This chain connects TRBV28 to TRBJ2-1; 11 nucleotides align to TRBD1. The CDR3 runs 14 residues. Germline assignment: CDR1 MDHEN and CDR2 SYDVKM. J lost 6 bases, V lost 6 bases, and 4 bases had no gene match. CDR3 DNA sequence: TGTGCCAGCAGGGACAGGGGGCAAGGCAATGAGCAGTTCTTC. Translating gives CASRDRGQGNEQFF.

This clone was counted a few times. The chain links TRBV11-3 to TRBJ2-7; 7 bases line up with TRBD2. The CDR3 runs 17 residues. With 5 bases clipped from V and 0 bases from J, the junction kept 13 bases outside the gene matches. Germline V CDR1 and CDR2: SGHNT, YENEEA. CDR3 in amino acids: CASSPPRGTIPSYEQYF. The CDR3, as DNA: TGTGCCAGCAGCCCCCCGCGGGGGACTATCCCCTCCTACGAGCAGTACTTC.

V gene TRBV11-3 combines with J gene TRBJ2-7; D not certain. Germline values: CDR1 SGHNT, CDR2 YENEEA. This CDR3 spans 14 amino acids. The ends were cut back, 4 bases at V and 1 base at J, with 11 bases in the middle. The DNA of the CDR3 is TGTGCCAGCAGCTACGACTTGACGTCCTACGAGCAGTACTTC. Translation gives CASSYDLTSYEQYF.

The chain has TRBV21-1 and TRBJ2-7; the table's D call, TRBD2, has no DNA check behind it. TRBV21-1 is shown as a pseudogene. This CDR3 is 15 amino acids long. This chain's CDR3 is CASSSTSGLPYEQYF. CDR3 nucleotide sequence: TGTGCCAGCAGCTCGACTAGCGGACTACCCTACGAGCAGTACTTC.

The gene calls are TRBV19 and TRBJ2-1; 8 bases are a match to TRBD2. CDR3 length: 16 amino acids. V was pared by 5 bases and J by 2 bases, with 8 bases of the junction left unmatched. The germline gives CDR1 LNHDA, CDR2 SQIVND (reference sequence). CDR3 protein: CASSFRPGLAYNEQFF. The CDR3 DNA is TGTGCCAGTAGTTTCCGACCGGGACTAGCCTACAATGAGCAGTTCTTC.

The J gene is TRBJ2-7, the V gene TRBV7-2; possibly TRBD2 for D (6 bases). This CDR3 region has 14 residues. Deletions cut 5 bases from V and 0 bases from J, with 11 bases between. Germline V gene lookup returns CDR1 SGHTA and CDR2 FQGNSA. CDR3 amino acids: CASSEDYISYEQYF. CDR3 bases: TGTGCCAGCAGCGAGGACTATATCTCCTACGAGCAGTACTTC.

The rearrangement links TRBV5-1 to TRBJ2-5, with TRBD2 matching 13 bases. Trimming removed 4 bases from V and 1 base from J; junction bases left unmatched: 4. CDR1 and CDR2 (germline): SGHRS, YFSETQ. The CDR3 runs 16 residues. The CDR3 is CASSTGLAGRQETQYF. The CDR3 bases are TGCGCCAGCAGCACGGGACTAGCGGGACGCCAAGAGACCCAGTACTTC.